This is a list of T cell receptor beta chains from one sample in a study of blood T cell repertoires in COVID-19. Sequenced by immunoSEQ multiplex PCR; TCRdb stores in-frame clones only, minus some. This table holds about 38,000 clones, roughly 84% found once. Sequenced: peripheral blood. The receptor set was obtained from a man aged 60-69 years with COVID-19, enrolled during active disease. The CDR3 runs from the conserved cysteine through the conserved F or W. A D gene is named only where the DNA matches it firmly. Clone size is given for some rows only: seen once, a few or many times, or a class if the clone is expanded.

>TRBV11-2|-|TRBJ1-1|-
CASSSRYRVNTEAFF
TGTGCCAGCAGCTCCCGATACAGGGTCAACACTGAAGCTTTCTTT
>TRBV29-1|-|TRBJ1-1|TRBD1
CSVYTRPGQGAGRTEAFF
TGCAGCGTCTACACCCGTCCGGGACAGGGGGCCGGAAGGACTGAAGCTTTCTTT
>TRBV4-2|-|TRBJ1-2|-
CASSQGPELTYGYTF
TGTGCCAGCAGCCAAGGTCCAGAGTTGACTTATGGCTACACCTTC
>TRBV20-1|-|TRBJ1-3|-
CSASIAGSGNTIYF
TGCAGTGCTAGTATCGCGGGCTCTGGAAACACCATATATTTT
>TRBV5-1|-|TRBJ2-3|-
CASSQKIHSDTDTQYF
TGCGCCAGCAGCCAAAAAATCCACTCCGACACAGATACGCAGTATTTT
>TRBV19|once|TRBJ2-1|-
CASSTPFHNEQFF
TGTGCCAGTAGTACCCCCTTCCACAATGAGCAGTTCTTC
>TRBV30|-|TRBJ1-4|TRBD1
CAWSVGTATNEKLFF
TGTGCCTGGAGTGTAGGGACAGCAACTAATGAAAAACTGTTTTTT
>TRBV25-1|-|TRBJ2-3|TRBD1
CASSEEGTGVTQYF
TGTGCCAGCAGTGAAGAAGGGACAGGGGTTACGCAGTATTTT
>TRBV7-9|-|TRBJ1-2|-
CASSLQGYGYTF
TGTGCCAGCAGCTTACAGGGGTATGGCTACACCTTC
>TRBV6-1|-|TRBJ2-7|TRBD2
CASSEKASGSGEQYF
TGTGCCAGCAGTGAAAAAGCTAGCGGGAGTGGCGAGCAGTACTTC
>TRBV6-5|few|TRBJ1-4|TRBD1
CASRRTGEQEKLFF
TGTGCCAGCAGGCGGACAGGAGAACAAGAAAAACTGTTTTTT
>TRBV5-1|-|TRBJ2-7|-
CASSLQGYEQYF
TGCGCCAGCAGCTTACAGGGCTACGAGCAGTACTTC
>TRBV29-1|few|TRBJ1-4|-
CSVGRDTNNEKLFF
TGCAGCGTAGGAAGGGACACTAATAATGAAAAACTGTTTTTT
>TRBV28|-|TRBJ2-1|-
CASSFELAYNEQFF
TGTGCCAGCAGTTTTGAACTAGCTTACAATGAGCAGTTCTTC
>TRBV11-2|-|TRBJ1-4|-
CASSAGGREVFF
TGTGCCAGCAGCGCGGGGGGCAGGGAAGTGTTTTTT
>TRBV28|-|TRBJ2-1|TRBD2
CASRTSGTSGEQFF
TGTGCCAGCAGAACTAGCGGGACCTCCGGTGAGCAGTTCTTC
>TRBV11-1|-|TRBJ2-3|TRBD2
CASSLELAGRDTQYF
TGTGCCAGCAGCTTAGAACTAGCGGGACGAGATACGCAGTATTTT
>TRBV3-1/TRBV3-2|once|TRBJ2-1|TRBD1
CASSGIMTGREQFF
TGTGCCAGCAGCGGGATCATGACAGGGAGAGAGCAGTTCTTC
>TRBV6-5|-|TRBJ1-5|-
CASRGGGGNQPQHF
TGTGCCAGCAGGGGAGGTGGGGGGAATCAGCCCCAGCATTTT
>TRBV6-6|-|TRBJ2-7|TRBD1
CASSYSTGGGYEQYF
TGTGCCAGCAGTTACTCGACAGGGGGAGGGTACGAGCAGTACTTC
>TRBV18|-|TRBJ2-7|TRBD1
CASSSGTGAEQYF
TGTGCCAGCTCGTCCGGGACAGGGGCCGAGCAGTACTTC
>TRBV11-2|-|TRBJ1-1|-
CASSLGLNTEAFF
TGTGCCAGCAGCTTAGGTCTCAACACTGAAGCTTTCTTT
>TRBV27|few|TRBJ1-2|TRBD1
CASRSTGGYGYTF
TGTGCCAGCAGATCGACAGGGGGCTATGGCTACACCTTC
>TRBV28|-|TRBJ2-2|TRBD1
CASSLFTGGVAGELFF
TGTGCCAGCAGTTTATTTACAGGGGGCGTCGCCGGGGAGCTGTTTTTT
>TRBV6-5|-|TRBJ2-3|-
CASRITGSPDTQYF
TGTGCCAGCAGAATAACAGGGTCCCCAGATACGCAGTATTTT
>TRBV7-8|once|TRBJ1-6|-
CASSLPSISPLHF
TGTGCCAGCAGCTTACCATCCATTTCACCCCTCCACTTT
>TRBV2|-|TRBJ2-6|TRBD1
CASRRTGGSGANVLTF
TGTGCCAGCAGGAGGACAGGGGGTTCTGGGGCCAACGTCCTGACTTTC
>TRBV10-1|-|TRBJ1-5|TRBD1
CASRGTGRAKDNQPQHF
TGCGCCAGCAGGGGGACAGGGAGGGCTAAGGACAATCAGCCCCAGCATTTT
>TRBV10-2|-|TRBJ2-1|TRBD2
CASEDRASGRDEQFF
TGCGCCAGCGAGGATAGGGCTAGCGGGAGGGATGAGCAGTTCTTC
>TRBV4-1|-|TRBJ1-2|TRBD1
CASSQSGTGGYTF
TGCGCCAGCAGCCAATCCGGGACAGGGGGCTACACCTTC
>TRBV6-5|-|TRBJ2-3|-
CASSYLQSADTQYF
TGTGCCAGCAGTTACTTACAGAGTGCAGATACGCAGTATTTT
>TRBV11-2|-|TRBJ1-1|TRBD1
CASTPTGKGEAFF
TGTGCCAGCACCCCGACAGGGAAGGGTGAAGCTTTCTTT
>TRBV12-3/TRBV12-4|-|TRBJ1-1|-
CASRGQNTEAFF
TGTGCCAGCAGGGGACAGAACACTGAAGCTTTCTTT
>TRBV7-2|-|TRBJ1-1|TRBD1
CASSSTTGRNTEAFF
TGTGCCAGCAGCTCCACGACAGGGAGGAACACTGAAGCTTTCTTT
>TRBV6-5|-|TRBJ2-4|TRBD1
CASSRDRLAKNIQYF
TGTGCCAGCAGCCGGGACAGGCTAGCCAAAAACATTCAGTACTTC
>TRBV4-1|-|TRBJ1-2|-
CASSQENINYGYTF
TGCGCCAGCAGCCAAGAAAACATTAACTATGGCTACACCTTC
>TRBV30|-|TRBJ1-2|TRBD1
CAWSPVQPGQGDGYTF
TGTGCCTGGAGTCCAGTCCAGCCGGGACAGGGGGATGGCTACACCTTC